Described below is a single T cell receptor (beta chain) sequence and its context. V gave up 6 bases and J gave up 0 bases; unmatched junction bases: 5. CDR3 length: 14 residues. Germline CDR1 is MDHEN and CDR2 is SYDVKM. The source of the sample is a study of cytomegalovirus exposure and HLA in healthy donors. Primers: 60 Vbeta forward and 13 Jbeta reverse. Assay: immunoSEQ multiplex PCR; the TCRdb copy retains only in-frame clones and omits some. The profile shows under 250,000 clones, around 78% of them singletons. The chain couples TRBV28 to TRBJ2-7; 7 bases align to TRBD1. The sample consisted of PBMCs. This receptor was taken from a boy aged 10-17 years in good health and CMV-seronegative. The CDR3 loop reads CASRWDSNSYEQYF. Here the CDR3 DNA reads TGTGCCAGCAGATGGGACAGCAACTCCTACGAGCAGTACTTC.